This T cell receptor beta chain appears in the sequencing data of a study of T cells in narcolepsy. Overall study results and limits: Healthy controls reportedly lacked the autoreactive clonotypes serially found in patients' blood. Autoreactive HCRT-specific and TRIB2-specific clonotypes were marked in same-patient CSF-versus-blood CD4+ comparisons.

V was pared by 4 bases and J by 5 bases, with 7 bases of the junction left unmatched. The CDR3 length is 15 residues. In germline, CDR1 is SGHNT, CDR2 YYREEE (reference sequence). This clone has a single count. No antigen is known for it. Profiled with immunoSEQ multiplex PCR; TCRdb holds only in-frame clones, not every one. The sample has under 35,000 clones, 75% to 90% seen once. The clonotype originates from a human donor in good health. The chain joins TRBV5-4 to TRBJ2-5; 11 nucleotides agree with TRBD1. The sample taken for sequencing was memory (CD45RA-) CD4+ T cells from blood. CDR3 protein: CASSGRTGGAETQYF. Written as DNA, the CDR3 is TGTGCCAGCAGCGGCCGGACAGGGGGCGCGGAGACCCAGTACTTC.